There are a few counts of the clone carrying this TCR beta chain. Antigen: not known. The sample belongs to a study of OX40 agonist ivuxolimab in advanced cancers. Clones were read by immunoSEQ multiplex PCR, and TCRdb kept only the in-frame ones, dropping some. The data contain about 85,000 clones, 65% to 90% of them seen just once; the ten biggest clones take up around 2%. Findings and caveats of the study: Low normalized clonal expansion also occurred in some nonresponding patients.

The receptor was derived from an adult with an advanced solid tumor such as melanoma, head and neck, liver or kidney cancer. Sequenced material: CD4+ or CD8+ T cells sorted from blood, taken in a trial of the OX40 agonist ivuxolimab.

The CDR3 nucleotides read TGTGCCAGTCCTATAAGTGTGGGGACGAACACCGGGGAGCTGTTTTTT. Protein product: CASPISVGTNTGELFF. The V gene is TRBV7-2, the J gene TRBJ2-2; D gene uncertain. V was pared by 9 bases and J by 0 bases, with 17 bases between. Germline loops: CDR1 SGHTA, CDR2 FQGNSA. The CDR3 contains 16 residues.